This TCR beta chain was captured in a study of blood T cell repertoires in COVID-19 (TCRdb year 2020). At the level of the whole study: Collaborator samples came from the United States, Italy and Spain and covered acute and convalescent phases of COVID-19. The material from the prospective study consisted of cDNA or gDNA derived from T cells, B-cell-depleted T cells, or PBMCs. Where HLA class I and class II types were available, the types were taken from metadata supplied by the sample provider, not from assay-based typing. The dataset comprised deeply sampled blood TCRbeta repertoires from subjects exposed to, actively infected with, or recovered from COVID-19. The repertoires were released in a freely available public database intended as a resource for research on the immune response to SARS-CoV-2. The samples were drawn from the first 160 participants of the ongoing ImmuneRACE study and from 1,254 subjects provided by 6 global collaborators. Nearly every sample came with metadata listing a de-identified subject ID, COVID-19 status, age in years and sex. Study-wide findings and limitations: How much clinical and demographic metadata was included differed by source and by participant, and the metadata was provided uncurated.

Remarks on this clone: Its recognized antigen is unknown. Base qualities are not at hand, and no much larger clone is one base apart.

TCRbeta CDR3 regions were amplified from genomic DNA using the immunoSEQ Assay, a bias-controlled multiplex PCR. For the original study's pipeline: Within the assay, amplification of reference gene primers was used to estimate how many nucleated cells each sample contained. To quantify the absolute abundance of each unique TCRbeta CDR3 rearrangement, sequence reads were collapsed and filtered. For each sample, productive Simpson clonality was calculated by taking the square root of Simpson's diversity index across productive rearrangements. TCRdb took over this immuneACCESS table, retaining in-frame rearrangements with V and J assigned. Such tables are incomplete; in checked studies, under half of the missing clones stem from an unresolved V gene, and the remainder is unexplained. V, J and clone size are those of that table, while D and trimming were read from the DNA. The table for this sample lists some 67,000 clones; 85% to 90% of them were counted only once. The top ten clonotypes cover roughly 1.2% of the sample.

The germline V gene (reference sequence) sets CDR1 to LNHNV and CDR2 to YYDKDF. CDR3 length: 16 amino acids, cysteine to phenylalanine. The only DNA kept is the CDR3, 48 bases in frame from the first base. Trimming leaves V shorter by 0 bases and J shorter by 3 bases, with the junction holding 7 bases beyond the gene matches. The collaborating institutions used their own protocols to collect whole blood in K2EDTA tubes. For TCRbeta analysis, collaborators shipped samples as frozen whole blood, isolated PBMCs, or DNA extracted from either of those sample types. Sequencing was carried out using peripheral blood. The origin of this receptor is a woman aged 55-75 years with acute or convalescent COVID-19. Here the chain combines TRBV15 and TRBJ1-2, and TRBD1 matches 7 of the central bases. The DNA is TGTGCCACCAGCAGAGATATACCGGGACAGCACTATGGCTACACCTTC. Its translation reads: CATSRDIPGQHYGYTF.